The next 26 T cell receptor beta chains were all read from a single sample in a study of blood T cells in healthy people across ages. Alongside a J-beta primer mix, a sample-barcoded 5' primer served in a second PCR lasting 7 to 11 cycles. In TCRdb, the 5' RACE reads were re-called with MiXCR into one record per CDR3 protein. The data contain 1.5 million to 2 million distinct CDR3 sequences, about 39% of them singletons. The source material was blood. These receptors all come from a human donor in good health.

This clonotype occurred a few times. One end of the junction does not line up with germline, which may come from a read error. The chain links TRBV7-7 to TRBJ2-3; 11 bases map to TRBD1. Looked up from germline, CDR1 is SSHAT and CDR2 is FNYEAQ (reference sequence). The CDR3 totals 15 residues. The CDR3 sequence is CASSSRGDRGDTQYF. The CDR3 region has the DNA TGTGCTAGCAGCTCAAGAGGGGACAGGGGGGATACGCAGTATTTT.

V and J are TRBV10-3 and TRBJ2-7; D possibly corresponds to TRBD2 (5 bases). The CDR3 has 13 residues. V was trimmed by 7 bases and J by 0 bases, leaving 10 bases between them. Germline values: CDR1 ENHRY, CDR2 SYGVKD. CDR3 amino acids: CAITPAGSYEQYF. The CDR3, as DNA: TGTGCCATCACCCCGGCGGGCTCCTACGAGCAGTACTTC.

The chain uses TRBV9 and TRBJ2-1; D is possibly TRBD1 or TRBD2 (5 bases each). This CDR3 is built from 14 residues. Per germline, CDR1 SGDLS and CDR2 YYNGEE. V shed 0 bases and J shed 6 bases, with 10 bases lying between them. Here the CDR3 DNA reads TGTGCCAGCAGCGTAGCGGGGACGGGCAATGAGCAGTTCTTC. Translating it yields CASSVAGTGNEQFF.

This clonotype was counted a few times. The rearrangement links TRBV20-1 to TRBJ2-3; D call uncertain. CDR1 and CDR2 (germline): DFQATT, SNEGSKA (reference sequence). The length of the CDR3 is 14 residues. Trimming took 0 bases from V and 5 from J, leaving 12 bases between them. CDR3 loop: CSARDRVWGDTQYF. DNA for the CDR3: TGCAGTGCTAGAGACCGGGTATGGGGAGATACGCAGTATTTT.

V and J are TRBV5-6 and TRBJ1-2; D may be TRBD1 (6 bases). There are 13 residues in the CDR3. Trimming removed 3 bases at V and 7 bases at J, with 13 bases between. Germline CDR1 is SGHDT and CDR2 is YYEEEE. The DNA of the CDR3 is TGTGCCAGCAGCTCGGAGCGGGGGGCTGGCTACACCTTC. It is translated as CASSSERGAGYTF.

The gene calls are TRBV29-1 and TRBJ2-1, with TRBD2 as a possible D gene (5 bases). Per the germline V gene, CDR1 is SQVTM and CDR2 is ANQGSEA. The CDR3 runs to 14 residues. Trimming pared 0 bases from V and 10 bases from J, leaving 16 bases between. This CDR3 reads CSVEDLLAPYEQFF. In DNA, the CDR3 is TGCAGCGTTGAAGATCTGCTAGCCCCCTACGAGCAGTTCTTC.

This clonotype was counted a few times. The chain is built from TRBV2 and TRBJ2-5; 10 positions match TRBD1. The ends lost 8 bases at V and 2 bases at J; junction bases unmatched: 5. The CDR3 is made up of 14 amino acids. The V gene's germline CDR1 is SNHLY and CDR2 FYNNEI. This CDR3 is CASGQGGLQETQYF. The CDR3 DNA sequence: TGTGCCAGCGGACAGGGGGGACTGCAAGAGACCCAGTACTTC.

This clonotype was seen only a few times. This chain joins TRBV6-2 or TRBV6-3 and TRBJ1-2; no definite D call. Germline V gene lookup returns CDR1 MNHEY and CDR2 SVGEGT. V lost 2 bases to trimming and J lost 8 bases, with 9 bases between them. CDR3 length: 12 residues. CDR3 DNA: TGTGCCAGCAGTTACCCCACGGAAGGCTACACCTTC. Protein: CASSYPTEGYTF.

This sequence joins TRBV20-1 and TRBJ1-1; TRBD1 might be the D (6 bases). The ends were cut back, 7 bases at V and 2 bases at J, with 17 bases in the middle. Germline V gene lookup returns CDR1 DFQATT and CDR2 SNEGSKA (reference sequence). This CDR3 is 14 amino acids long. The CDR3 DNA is TGCAGTGTCTCCGTACGCAGGGGTAACACTGAAGCTTTCTTT. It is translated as CSVSVRRGNTEAFF.

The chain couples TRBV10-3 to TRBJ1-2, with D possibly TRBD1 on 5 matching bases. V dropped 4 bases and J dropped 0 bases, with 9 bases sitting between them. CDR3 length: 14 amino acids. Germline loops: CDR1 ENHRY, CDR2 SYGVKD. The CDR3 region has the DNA TGTGCCATCAGTGGTACAGGATCTAACTATGGCTACACCTTC. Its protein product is CAISGTGSNYGYTF.

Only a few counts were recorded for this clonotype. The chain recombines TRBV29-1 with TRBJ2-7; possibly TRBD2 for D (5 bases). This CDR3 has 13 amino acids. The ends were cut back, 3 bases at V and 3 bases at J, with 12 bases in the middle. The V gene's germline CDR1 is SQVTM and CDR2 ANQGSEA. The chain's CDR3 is CSVDGLGGYEQYF. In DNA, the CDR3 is TGCAGCGTTGACGGCCTAGGAGGCTACGAGCAGTACTTC.

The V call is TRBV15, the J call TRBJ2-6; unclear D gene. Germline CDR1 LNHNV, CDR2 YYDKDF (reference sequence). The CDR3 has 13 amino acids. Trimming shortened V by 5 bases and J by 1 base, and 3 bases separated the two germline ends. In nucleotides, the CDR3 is TGTGCCACCAGCTTATCTGGGGCCAACGTCCTGACTTTC. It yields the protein CATSLSGANVLTF.

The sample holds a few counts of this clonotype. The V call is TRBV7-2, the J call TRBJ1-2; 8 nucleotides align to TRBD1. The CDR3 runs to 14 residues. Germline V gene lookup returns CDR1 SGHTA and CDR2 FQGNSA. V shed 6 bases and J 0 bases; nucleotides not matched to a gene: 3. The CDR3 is CASSQTGANYGYTF. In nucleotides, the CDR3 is TGTGCCAGCAGTCAGACAGGGGCTAACTATGGCTACACCTTC. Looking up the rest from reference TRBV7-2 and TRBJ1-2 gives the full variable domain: GAGVSQSPSNKVTEKGKDVELRCDPISGHTALYWYRQSLGQGLEFLIYFQGNSAPDKSGLPSDRFSAERTGGSVSTLTIQRTQQEDSAVYLCASSQTGANYGYTFGSGTRLTVV.

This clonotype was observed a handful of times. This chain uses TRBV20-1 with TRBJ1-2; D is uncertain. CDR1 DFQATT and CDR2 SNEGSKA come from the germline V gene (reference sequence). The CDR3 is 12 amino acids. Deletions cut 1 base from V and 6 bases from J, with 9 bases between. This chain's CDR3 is CSARGRADGYTF. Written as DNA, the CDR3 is TGCAGTGCTAGAGGACGGGCGGATGGCTACACCTTC.

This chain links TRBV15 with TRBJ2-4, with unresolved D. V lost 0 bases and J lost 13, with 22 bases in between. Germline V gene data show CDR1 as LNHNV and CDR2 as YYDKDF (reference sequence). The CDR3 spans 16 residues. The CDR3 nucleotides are TGTGCCACCAGCAGAGATAGGATTTCCGTCGGCGATGAGCAGTACTTC. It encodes CATSRDRISVGDEQYF.

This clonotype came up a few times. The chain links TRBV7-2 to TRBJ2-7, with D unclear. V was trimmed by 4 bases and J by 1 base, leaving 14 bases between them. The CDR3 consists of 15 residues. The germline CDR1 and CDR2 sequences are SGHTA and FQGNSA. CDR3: CASSSTAHGSYEQYF. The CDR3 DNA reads TGTGCCAGCAGCTCTACAGCTCATGGTTCCTACGAGCAGTACTTC.

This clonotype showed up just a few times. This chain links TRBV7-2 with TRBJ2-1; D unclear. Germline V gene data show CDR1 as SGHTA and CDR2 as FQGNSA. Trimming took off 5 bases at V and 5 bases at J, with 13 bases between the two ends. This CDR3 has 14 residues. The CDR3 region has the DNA TGTGCCAGCAGCCCAACCTCGACCAACAATGAGCAGTTCTTC. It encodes CASSPTSTNNEQFF.

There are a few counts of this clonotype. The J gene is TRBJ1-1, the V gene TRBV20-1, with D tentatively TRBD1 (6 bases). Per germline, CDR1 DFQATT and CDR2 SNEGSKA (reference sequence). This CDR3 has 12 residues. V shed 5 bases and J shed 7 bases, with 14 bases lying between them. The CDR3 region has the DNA TGCAGTGCTGAACAGGGCGTCGGTGAAGCTTTCTTT. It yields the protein CSAEQGVGEAFF.

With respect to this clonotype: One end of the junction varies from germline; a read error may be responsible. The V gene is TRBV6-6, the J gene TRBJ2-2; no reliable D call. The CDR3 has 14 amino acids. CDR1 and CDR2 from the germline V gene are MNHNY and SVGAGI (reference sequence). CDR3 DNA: TGTGCCGGCAGTTTGGAAGTCTCTACCGGGGAGCTGTTTTTT. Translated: CAGSLEVSTGELFF.

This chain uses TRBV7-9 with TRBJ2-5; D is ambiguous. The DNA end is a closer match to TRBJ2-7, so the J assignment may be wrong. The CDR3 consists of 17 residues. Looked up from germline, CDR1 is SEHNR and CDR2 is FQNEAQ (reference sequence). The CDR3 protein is CASSLIQGKWGGYEQYF. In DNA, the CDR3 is TGTGCCAGCAGCTTAATCCAAGGGAAGTGGGGTGGTTACGAGCAGTACTTC.

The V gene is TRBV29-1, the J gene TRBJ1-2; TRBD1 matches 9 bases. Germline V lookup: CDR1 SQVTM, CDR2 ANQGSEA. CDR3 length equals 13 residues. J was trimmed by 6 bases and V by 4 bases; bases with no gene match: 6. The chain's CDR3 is CSVGPGQGDGYTF. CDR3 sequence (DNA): TGCAGCGTTGGACCGGGACAGGGTGATGGCTACACCTTC. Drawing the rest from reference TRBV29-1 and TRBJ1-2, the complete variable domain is SAVISQKPSRDICQRGTSLTIQCQVDSQVTMMFWYRQQPGQSLTLIATANQGSEATYESGFVIDKFPISRPNLTFSTLTVSNMSPEDSSIYLCSVGPGQGDGYTFGSGTRLTVV.

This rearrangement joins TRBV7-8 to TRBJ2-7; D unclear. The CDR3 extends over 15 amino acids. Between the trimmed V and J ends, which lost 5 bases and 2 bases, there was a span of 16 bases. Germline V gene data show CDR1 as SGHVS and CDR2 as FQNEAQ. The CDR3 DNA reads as TGTGCCAGCAGCCCCCTACGGCAGGAAGCCTACGAGCAGTACTTC. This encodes CASSPLRQEAYEQYF.

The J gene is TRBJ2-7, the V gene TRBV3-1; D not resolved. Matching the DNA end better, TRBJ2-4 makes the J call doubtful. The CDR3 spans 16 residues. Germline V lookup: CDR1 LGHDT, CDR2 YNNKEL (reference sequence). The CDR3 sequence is CASSQSAGGRRNIQYF. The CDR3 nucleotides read TGTGCCAGCAGCCAATCGGCCGGTGGCAGGCGAAACATTCAGTACTTC.

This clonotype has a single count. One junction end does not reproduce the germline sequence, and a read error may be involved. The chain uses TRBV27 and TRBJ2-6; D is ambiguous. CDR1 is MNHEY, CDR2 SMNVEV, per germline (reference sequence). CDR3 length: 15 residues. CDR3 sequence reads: CAGSLTEPGANVLTF. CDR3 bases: TGTGCCGGCAGTCTTACAGAACCTGGGGCCAACGTCCTGACTTTC.

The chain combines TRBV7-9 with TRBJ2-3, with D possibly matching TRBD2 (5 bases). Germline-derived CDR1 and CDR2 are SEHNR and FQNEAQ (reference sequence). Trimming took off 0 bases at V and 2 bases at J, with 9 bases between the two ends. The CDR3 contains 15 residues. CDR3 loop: CASSLAGVFTDTQYF. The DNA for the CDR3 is TGTGCCAGCAGCTTAGCCGGGGTGTTCACAGATACGCAGTATTTT.

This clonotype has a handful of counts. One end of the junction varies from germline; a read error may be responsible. The CDR3, as DNA: TGTGCCAGCAGCCTAATGACTCGAGACAATGGGCAGTTCTTC. It specifies CASSLMTRDNGQFF. The rearrangement joins TRBV7-2 to TRBJ2-1; D unclear. Per the germline V gene, CDR1 is SGHTA and CDR2 is FQGNSA. The CDR3 covers 14 residues.